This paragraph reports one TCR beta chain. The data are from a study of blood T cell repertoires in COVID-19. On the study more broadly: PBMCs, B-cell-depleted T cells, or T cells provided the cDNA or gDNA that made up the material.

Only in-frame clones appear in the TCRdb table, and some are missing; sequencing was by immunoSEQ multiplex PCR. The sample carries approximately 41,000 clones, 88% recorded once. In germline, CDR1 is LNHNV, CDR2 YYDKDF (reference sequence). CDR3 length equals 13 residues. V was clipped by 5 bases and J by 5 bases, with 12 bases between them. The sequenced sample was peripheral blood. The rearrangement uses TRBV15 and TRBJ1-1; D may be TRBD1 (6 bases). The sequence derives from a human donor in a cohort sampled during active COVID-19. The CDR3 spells CATSATGLTEAFF. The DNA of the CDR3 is TGTGCCACCAGCGCAACAGGGTTAACTGAAGCTTTCTTT.